This TCR beta chain comes out of a study of CD8 T cells in ankylosing spondylitis. From the 5' RACE reads, TCRdb called clonotypes with MiXCR, one entry per CDR3 protein. Of fewer than 500,000 distinct CDR3 sequences detected, approximately 20% appear once; the ten largest clones hold less than 20%. Study-level findings and limits: Ankylosing spondylitis blood appeared to carry a characteristic TCR beta motif of 7 or 8 highly homologous variants. Peripheral blood samples showed relatively rare disease-linked clones, and these clones were CD8+. Matched ankylosing spondylitis synovial fluid reportedly contained a significantly enriched population of disease-linked clones.

Points on this clonotype: Antigen unknown.

The specimen was blood, either unsorted or a sorted T cell fraction (not recorded which). The source is a male donor with ankylosing spondylitis.

The CDR3 loop reads CASSHPTRTGGYEQYF. CDR3 DNA: TGTGCCAGCAGCCACCCCACTCGGACAGGGGGCTACGAGCAGTACTTC. The chain uses TRBV14 and TRBJ2-7; TRBD1 matches 10 bases. Trimming cost V 3 bases and J 3 bases; bases outside gene matches: 8. In germline, CDR1 is SGHDN, CDR2 FVKESK. The CDR3 loop spans 16 amino acids.